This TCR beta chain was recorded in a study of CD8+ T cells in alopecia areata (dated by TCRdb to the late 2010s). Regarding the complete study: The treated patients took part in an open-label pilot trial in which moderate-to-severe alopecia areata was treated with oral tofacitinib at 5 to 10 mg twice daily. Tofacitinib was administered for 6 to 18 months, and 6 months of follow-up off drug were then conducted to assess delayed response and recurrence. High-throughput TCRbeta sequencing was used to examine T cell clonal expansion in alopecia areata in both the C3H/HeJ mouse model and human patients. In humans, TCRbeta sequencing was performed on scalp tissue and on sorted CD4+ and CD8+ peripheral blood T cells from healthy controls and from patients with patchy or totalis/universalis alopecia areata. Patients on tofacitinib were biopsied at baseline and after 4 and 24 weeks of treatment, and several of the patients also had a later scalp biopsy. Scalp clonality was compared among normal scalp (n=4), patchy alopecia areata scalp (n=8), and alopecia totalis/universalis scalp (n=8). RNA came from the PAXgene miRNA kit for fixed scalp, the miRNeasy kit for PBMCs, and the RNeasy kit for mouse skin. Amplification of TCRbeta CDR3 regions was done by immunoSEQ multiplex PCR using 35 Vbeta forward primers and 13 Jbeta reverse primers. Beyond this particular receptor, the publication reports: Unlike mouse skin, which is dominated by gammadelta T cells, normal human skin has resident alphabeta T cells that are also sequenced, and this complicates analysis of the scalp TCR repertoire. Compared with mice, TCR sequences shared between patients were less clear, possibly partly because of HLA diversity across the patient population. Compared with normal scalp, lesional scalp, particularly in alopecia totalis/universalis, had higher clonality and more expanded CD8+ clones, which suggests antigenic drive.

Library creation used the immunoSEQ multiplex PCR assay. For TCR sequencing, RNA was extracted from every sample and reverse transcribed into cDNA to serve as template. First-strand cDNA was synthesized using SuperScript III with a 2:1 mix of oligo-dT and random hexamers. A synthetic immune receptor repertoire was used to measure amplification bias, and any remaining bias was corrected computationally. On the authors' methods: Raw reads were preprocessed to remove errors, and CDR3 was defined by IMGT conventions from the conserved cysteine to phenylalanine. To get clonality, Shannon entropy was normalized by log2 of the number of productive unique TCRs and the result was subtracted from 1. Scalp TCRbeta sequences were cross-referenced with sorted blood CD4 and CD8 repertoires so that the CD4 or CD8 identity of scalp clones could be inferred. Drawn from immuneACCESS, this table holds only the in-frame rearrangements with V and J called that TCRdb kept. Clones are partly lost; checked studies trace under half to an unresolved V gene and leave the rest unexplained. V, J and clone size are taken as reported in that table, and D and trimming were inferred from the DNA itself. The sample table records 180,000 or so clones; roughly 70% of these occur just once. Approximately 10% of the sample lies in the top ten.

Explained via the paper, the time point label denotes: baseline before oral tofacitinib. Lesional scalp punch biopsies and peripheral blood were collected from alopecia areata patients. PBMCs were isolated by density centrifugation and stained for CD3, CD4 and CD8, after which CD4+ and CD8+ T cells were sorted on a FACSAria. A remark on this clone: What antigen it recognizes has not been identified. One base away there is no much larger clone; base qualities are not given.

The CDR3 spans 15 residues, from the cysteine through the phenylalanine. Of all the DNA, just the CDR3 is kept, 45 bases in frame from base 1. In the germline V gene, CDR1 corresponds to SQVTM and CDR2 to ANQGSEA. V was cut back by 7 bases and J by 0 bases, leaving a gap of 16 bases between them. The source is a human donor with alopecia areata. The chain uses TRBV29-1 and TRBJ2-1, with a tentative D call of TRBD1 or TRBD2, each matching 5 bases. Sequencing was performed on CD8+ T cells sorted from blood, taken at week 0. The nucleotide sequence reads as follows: TGCAGCGCAGGAACCCCGAGGGGCTCCTACAATGAGCAGTTCTTC. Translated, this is CSAGTPRGSYNEQFF.